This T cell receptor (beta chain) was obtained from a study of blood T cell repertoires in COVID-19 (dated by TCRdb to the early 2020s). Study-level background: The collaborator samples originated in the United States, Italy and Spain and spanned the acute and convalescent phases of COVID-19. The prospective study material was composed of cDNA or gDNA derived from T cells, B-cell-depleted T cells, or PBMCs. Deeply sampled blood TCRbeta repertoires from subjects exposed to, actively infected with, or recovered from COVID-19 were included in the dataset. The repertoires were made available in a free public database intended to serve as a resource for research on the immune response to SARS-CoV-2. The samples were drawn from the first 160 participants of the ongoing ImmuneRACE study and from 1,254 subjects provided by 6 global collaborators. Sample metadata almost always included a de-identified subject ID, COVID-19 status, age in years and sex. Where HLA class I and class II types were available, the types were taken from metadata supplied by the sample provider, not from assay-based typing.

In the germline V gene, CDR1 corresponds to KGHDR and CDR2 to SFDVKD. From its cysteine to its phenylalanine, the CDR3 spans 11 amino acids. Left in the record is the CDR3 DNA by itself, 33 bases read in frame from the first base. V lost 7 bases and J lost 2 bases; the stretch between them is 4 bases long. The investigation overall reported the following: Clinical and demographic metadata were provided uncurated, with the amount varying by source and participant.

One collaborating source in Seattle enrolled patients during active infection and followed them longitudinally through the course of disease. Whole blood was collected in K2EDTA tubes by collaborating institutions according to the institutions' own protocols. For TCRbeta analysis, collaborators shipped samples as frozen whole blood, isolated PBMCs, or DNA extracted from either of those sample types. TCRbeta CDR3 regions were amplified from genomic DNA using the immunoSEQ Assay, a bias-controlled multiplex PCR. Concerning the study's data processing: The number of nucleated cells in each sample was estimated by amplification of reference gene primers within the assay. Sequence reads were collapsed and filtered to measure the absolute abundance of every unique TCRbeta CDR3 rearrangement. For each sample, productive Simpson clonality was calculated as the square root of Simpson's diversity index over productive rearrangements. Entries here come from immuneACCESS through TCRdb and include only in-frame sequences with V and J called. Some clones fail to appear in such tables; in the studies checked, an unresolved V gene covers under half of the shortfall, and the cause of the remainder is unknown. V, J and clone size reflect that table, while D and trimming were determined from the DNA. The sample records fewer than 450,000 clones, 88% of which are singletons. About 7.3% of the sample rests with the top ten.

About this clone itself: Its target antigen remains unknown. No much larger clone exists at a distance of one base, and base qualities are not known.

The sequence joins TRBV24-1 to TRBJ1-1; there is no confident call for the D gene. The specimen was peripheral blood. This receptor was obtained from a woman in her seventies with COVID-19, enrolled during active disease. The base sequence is TGTGCCACCAGCCATAACACTGAAGCTTTCTTT. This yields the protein CATSHNTEAFF.